This T cell receptor beta chain came from a study of metastatic and nonmetastatic thyroid tumors. Study-wide background: A comparison of repertoires was made across blood and tumor or nodule tissue from malignant and benign thyroid patients.

TCRdb re-called clones from the PCR reads using MiXCR. The top ten clones hold 20% to 30% of a sample with thousands of clones, roughly 35% of them seen once. No treatment had been given to any patient before thyroid surgery. Details on this clone: Likely a read error: the CDR3 ends without its conserved phenylalanine or tryptophan.

Per germline, CDR1 MNHEY and CDR2 SVGEGT. The CDR3 consists of 14 residues. Trimming removed 10 bases at V and 5 bases at J, with 20 bases between. Sample: adjacent normal tissue. The chain joins TRBV6-2 or TRBV6-3 to TRBJ2-5; maybe TRBD2 (5 bases). The receptor's source is a male donor with papillary thyroid cancer or a benign thyroid nodule (not recorded which). Some clones in this sample may be carry-over from other donors' samples. Here the CDR3 DNA reads TGTGCCACCGCGGACTCTTGGCATCAGGAGACCCAGTACTTG. It codes for CATADSWHQETQYL.